The 8 T cell receptor beta chains in this list originate from one sample, sequenced in a study of control samples from healthy donors and cancer patients. Repertoires were generated with immunoSEQ multiplex PCR, while TCRdb's copy carries only in-frame clones and drops some. The data contain about 180,000 clones, 85% to 95% of them singletons. Sequencing was done on a sample of blood. All receptors come from a woman under 30 in good health.

Note on this clone: Other nucleotide sequences from this sample produce the same CDR3. The rearrangement links TRBV9 to TRBJ1-5; D is undetermined. The CDR3 runs 14 residues. V lost 0 bases and J 0 bases, leaving 4 bases between the germline ends. Germline V gene data show CDR1 as SGDLS and CDR2 as YYNGEE. The CDR3: CASSVGDSNQPQHF. The CDR3 DNA is TGTGCCAGCAGCGTAGGGGATAGCAATCAGCCCCAGCATTTT.

The chain is built from TRBV9 and TRBJ2-5, with D possibly TRBD2 on 6 matching bases. Germline loops: CDR1 SGDLS, CDR2 YYNGEE. This CDR3 region has 19 residues. Between the trimmed V and J ends, which lost 4 bases and 0 bases, there was a span of 25 bases. The CDR3 nucleotides are TGTGCCAGCAGCCCAGAGGGAGGAATAACACCCATCGACCAAGAGACCCAGTACTTC. Its translation is CASSPEGGITPIDQETQYF.

The genes are TRBV19 and TRBJ1-1, with D perhaps TRBD1 (6 bases). Deletions cut 8 bases from V and 4 bases from J, with 14 bases between. CDR3 length: 13 amino acids. Germline CDR1 LNHDA, CDR2 SQIVND (reference sequence). The CDR3 reads CASQVPRGTEAFF. Here the CDR3 DNA reads TGTGCCAGTCAAGTTCCCAGGGGCACTGAAGCTTTCTTT. The complete variable domain, with remaining parts taken from reference TRBV19 and TRBJ1-1, reads DGGITQSPKYLFRKEGQNVTLSCEQNLNHDAMYWYRQDPGQGLRLIYYSQIVNDFQKGDIAEGYSVSREKKESFPLTVTSAQKNPTAFYLCASQVPRGTEAFFGQGTRLTVV.

The gene calls are TRBV19 and TRBJ2-3; TRBD2 is a possible D gene (6 bases). Germline CDR1 LNHDA, CDR2 SQIVND (reference sequence). The CDR3 loop spans 16 amino acids. The ends were cut back, 5 bases at V and 3 bases at J, with 18 bases in the middle. CDR3 amino acids: CASSPNWAGPTDTQYF. CDR3 bases: TGTGCCAGTAGTCCCAATTGGGCGGGGCCAACAGATACGCAGTATTTT.

The chain combines TRBV13 with TRBJ1-4; 9 nucleotides agree with TRBD1. Germline assignment: CDR1 PRHDT and CDR2 FYEKMQ (reference sequence). The junction had 1 base not matched to a gene; V was cut back by 3 bases and J by 5 bases. The CDR3 is 14 residues long. In DNA form, the CDR3 reads TGTGCCAGCAGCTTCGGGACAGGGAATGAAAAACTGTTTTTT. Protein sequence: CASSFGTGNEKLFF. Together with reference TRBV13 and TRBJ1-4, the CDR3 gives the full variable domain: AAGVIQSPRHLIKEKRETATLKCYPIPRHDTVYWYQQGPGQDPQFLISFYEKMQSDKGSIPDRFSAQQFSDYHSELNMSSLELGDSALYFCASSFGTGNEKLFFGSGTQLSVL.

The rearrangement links TRBV4-2 to TRBJ2-2; 8 nucleotides agree with TRBD2. Germline CDR1 reads LGHNA; CDR2 reads YNFKEQ. CDR3 size: 15 residues. J lost 6 bases, V lost 8 bases, and 11 bases had no gene match. CDR3 region: CASGGSGGPPGELFF. Written as DNA, the CDR3 is TGTGCCAGCGGGGGATCGGGAGGGCCCCCCGGGGAGCTGTTTTTT.

CDR3 DNA: TGTGCCAGCAGTTTGGGCGGGGGGGCTGTAGTCCAGCATTTT. Translated: CASSLGGGAVVQHF. The rearrangement uses TRBV27 and TRBJ1-5, with TRBD1 as a possible D gene (6 bases). The CDR3 sequence is 14 residues long. The V end lost 3 bases, the J end lost 12 bases, and 18 bases lay between the germline ends. Germline loops: CDR1 MNHEY, CDR2 SMNVEV (reference sequence).

The J gene is TRBJ1-6, the V gene TRBV6-1; a possible D gene is TRBD1 (5 bases). The CDR3 sequence is 17 residues long. In germline, CDR1 is MNHNS, CDR2 SASEGT. V was cut by 1 base and J by 0 bases, with 10 bases left in between. CDR3 protein: CASSEEQASSYNSPLHF. The CDR3 DNA reads as TGTGCCAGCAGTGAAGAACAGGCGAGCTCCTATAATTCACCCCTCCACTTT.